This section outlines one TCR beta chain sequence together with its context. Its recognized antigen is unknown. Base quality data are lacking; no much larger clone is found one base away. This sample stems from a study of beta chain features in type 1 diabetes (dated by TCRdb to the late 2010s). For the study in its entirety: Patients and healthy donors did not differ in mean age, gender distribution, total cell number or subset yield. A total of approximately 99,000,000 sorted cells were examined across all samples, and RNA yield correlated strongly with the number of cells per subset. In the study, recently diagnosed type 1 diabetes patients and matched healthy donors were compared on the TCRB repertoires of their sorted circulating CD4+ T cell subsets. Regulatory and stem cell-like memory subsets were obtained from only 8 patients and roughly eight healthy donors, while naive and central memory subsets were obtained from all 30 or so donors.

The High Capacity cDNA Reverse Transcription Kit was used to reverse transcribe all of the isolated RNA, meaning that expressed TCRB transcripts were what got sequenced. Naive, central memory and regulatory T cell samples underwent deep immunoSEQ sequencing, averaging around 3.9 million total reads per sample. Sorted cells were lysed in RLT buffer and RNA was extracted with DNase-treated RNeasy Micro or Mini kits, depending on cell number. Each cell subset was processed on its own to prevent cross-contamination, while patient and healthy donor samples were processed together. The immunoSEQ multiplex PCR was used to amplify TCRB sequences from cDNA, generating 87-bp fragments that spanned the CDR3 region. Sequencing of the amplicons was done on the Illumina HiSeq platform. As for the authors' bioinformatics: PCR bias was computationally corrected using synthetic template baselines, reads within Hamming distance 2 were collapsed, and singletons that could not be merged were discarded. Reads were aligned against IMGT so that V, D and J genes, CDR3 length and insertions or deletions at six rearrangement sites could be assigned. Within each subset, clonotype counts were normalized to the number of sorted cells before true diversity and Gini coefficients were calculated with the tcR R package. The overlap coefficient, calculated on TCRB nucleotide sequences, was used to measure repertoire sharing. TCRdb carries this immuneACCESS record with in-frame sequences only. Its versions omit some clonotypes, under half of them owing to an unresolved V gene in the studies checked, with the rest unexplained. The V and J calls and clone size were taken over from that table, and D and trimming were inferred from the DNA. The sample table records 150,000 or so clones; roughly a tenth of these occur just once. Roughly 0.74% of the sample is in the top ten clones.

V gives up 0 bases and J gives up 1 base, and the segment between their germline ends measures 14 bases. Taken from the germline V gene, the CDR1 and CDR2 loops are SGHRS and YFSETQ. The CDR3 has 16 amino acids, counting the end cysteine and phenylalanine. The DNA shown is the 48-base CDR3, in frame from base 1. Paper-wide results and their limitations: Fewer insertions and more nucleotide deletions at VDJ recombination sites were observed in patients with type 1 diabetes, implying thymic rearrangement abnormalities. PCR might favor shorter templates, but patient and control samples were amplified and corrected together, so any skew would affect both groups equally. Because cDNA was sequenced instead of genomic DNA, highly expressing activated cells could be over-represented, though the groups showed no difference in activation or CD3 levels. In all four CD4+ subsets, TCRB CDR3 length was moderately but significantly shorter in type 1 diabetes patients. The naive, central memory and regulatory TCRB repertoires appeared to resemble one another more closely among patients than among healthy donors. Because small numbers of individuals were included in the HLA sub-analyses, any influence of HLA type on TCRB rearrangement was left unresolved.

From each donor, a single peripheral blood sample of about 100 mL on average was drawn into heparinised tubes. Using a panel that included CD45RO, CCR7, CD25, CD127, CD95 and CD27, naive, central memory, regulatory and stem cell-like memory CD4+ T cells were sorted on a BD FACSAria II. Purity was above 98% for every sorted population. Right away, PBMCs were isolated by Lymphoprep density gradient centrifugation and were stained directly, with no culture step. So that batch effects would be minimized, each experiment stained and sorted samples in pairs, pairing one healthy donor with one patient. The clonotype originates from a man aged 18 to 29 in good health. The rearrangement joined TRBV5-1 to TRBJ2-7; the D gene identity is not certain. Sequencing input: central memory CD4+ T cells from blood. CDR3 reads: CASSLVGQLPSYEQYF. DNA sequence: TGCGCCAGCAGCTTGGTTGGGCAGCTTCCTTCCTACGAGCAGTACTTC.